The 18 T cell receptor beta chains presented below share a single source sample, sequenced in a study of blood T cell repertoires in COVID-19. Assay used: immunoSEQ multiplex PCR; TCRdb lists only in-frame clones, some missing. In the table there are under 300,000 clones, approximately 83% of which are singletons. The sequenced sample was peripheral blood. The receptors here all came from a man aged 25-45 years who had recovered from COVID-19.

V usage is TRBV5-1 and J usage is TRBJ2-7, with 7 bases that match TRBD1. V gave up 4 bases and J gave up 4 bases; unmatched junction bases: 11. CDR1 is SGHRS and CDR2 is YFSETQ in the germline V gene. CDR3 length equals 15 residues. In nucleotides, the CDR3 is TGCGCCAGCAGCCCGGAGACAGGGCAGGGTTACGAGCAGTACTTC. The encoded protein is CASSPETGQGYEQYF.

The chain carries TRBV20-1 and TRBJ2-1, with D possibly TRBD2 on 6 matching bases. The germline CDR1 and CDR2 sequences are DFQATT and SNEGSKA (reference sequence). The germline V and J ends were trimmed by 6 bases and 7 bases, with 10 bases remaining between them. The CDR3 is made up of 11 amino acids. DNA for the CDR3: TGCAGTGCCCCTGCGGGGAATGAGCAGTTCTTC. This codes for CSAPAGNEQFF.

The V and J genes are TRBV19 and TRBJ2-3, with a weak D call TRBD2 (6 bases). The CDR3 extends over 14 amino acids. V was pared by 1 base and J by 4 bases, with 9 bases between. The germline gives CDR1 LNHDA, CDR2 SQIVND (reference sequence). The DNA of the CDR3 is TGTGCCAGTAGTATAGGGGGGGTCCCAGATACGCAGTATTTT. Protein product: CASSIGGVPDTQYF.

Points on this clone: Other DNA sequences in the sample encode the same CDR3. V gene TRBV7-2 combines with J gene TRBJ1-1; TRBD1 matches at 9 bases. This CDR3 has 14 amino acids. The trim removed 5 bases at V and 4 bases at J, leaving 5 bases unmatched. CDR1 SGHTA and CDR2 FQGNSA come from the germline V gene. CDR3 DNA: TGTGCCAGCAGCCTCGACAGGGGGAGCACTGAAGCTTTCTTT. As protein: CASSLDRGSTEAFF.

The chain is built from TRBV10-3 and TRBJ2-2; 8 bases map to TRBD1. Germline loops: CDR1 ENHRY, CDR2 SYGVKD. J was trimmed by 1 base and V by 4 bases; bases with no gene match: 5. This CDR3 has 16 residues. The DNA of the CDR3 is TGTGCCATCAGTGCATCTGGACAGGGGAACACCGGGGAGCTGTTTTTT. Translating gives CAISASGQGNTGELFF.

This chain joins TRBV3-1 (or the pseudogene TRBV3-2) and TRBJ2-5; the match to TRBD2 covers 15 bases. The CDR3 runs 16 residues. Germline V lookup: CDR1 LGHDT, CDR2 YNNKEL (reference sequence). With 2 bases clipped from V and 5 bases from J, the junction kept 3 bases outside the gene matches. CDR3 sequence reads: CASSQTGTSGRETQYF. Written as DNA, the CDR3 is TGTGCCAGCAGCCAAACCGGGACTAGCGGGAGGGAGACCCAGTACTTC.

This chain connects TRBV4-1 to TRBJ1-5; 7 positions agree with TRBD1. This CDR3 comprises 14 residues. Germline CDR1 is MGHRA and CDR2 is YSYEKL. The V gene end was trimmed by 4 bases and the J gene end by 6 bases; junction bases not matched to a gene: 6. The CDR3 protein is CASSLAQGGQPQHF. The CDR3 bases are TGCGCCAGCAGCCTCGCGCAGGGGGGTCAGCCCCAGCATTTT.

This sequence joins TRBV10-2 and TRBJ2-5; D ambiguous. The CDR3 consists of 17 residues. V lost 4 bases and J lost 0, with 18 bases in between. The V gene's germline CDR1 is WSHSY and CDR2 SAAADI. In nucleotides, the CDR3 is TGCGCCAGCAGTGGAGGCACCGAGAGGAGATACCAAGAGACCCAGTACTTC. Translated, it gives CASSGGTERRYQETQYF.

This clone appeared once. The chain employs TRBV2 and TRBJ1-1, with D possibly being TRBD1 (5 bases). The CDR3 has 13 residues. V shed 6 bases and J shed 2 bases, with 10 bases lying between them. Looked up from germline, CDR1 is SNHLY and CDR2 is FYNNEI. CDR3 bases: TGTGCCAGCAGACCGGGGGAAAACACTGAAGCTTTCTTT. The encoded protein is CASRPGENTEAFF.

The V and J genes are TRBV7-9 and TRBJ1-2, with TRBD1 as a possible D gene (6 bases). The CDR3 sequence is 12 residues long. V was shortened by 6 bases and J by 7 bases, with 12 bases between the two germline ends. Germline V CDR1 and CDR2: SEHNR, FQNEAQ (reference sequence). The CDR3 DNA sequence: TGTGCCAGCAGTCTACAGGGTCTTGGCTACACCTTC. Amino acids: CASSLQGLGYTF.

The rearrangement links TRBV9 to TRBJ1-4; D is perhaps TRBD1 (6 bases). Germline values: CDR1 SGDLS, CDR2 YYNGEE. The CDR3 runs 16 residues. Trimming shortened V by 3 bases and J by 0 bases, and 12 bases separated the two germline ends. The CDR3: CASSGRGGATNEKLFF. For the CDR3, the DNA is TGTGCCAGCAGCGGGAGAGGGGGGGCAACTAATGAAAAACTGTTTTTT. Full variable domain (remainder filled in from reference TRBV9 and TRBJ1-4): DSGVTQTPKHLITATGQRVTLRCSPRSGDLSVYWYQQSLDQGLQFLIQYYNGEERAKGNILERFSAQQFPDLHSELNLSSLELGDSALYFCASSGRGGATNEKLFFGSGTQLSVL.

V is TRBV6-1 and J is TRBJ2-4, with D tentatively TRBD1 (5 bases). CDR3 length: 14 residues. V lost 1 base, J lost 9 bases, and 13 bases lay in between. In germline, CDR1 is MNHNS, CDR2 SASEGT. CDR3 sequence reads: CASSEEAGRSIQYF. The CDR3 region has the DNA TGTGCCAGCAGTGAAGAGGCAGGGCGATCCATTCAGTACTTC.

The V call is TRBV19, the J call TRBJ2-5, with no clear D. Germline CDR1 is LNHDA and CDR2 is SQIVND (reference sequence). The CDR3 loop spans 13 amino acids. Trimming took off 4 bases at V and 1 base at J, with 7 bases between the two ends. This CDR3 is CASSNTRQETQYF. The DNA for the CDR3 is TGTGCCAGTAGTAATACTCGCCAAGAGACCCAGTACTTC.

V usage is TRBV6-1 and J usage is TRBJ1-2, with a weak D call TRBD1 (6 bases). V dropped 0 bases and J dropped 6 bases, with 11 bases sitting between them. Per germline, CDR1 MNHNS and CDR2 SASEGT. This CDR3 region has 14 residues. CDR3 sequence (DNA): TGTGCCAGCAGTGAAGCCCGGGGGGCGGATGGCTACACCTTC. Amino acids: CASSEARGADGYTF.

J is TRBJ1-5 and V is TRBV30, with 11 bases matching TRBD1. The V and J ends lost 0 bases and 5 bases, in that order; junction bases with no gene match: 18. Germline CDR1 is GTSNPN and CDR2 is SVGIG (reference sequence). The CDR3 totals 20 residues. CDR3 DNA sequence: TGTGCCTGGAGTGTCACCAAAATGAGGACAGGGGGCATCGGAGATCAGCCCCAGCATTTT. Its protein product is CAWSVTKMRTGGIGDQPQHF.

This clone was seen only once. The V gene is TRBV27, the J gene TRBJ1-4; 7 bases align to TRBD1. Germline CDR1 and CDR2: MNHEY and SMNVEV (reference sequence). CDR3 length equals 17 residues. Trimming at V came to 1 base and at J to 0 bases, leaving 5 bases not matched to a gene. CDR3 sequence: CASSLLSQGATNEKLFF. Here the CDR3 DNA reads TGTGCCAGCAGTTTATTATCGCAGGGGGCAACTAATGAAAAACTGTTTTTT.

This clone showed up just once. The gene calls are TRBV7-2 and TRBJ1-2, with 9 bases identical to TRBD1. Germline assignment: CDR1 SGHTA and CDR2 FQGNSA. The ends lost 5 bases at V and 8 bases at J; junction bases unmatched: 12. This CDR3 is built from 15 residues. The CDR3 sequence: CASSDGQGRVRGYTF. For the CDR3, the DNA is TGTGCCAGCAGCGATGGACAGGGGCGAGTAAGGGGCTACACCTTC. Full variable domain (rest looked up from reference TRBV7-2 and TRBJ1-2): GAGVSQSPSNKVTEKGKDVELRCDPISGHTALYWYRQSLGQGLEFLIYFQGNSAPDKSGLPSDRFSAERTGGSVSTLTIQRTQQEDSAVYLCASSDGQGRVRGYTFGSGTRLTVV.

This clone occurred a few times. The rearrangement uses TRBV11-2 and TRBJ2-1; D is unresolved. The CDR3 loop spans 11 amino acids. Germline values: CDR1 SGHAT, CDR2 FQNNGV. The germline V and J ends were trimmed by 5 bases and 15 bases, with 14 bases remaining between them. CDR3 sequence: CASSLLSVRFF. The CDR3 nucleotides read TGTGCCAGCAGCCTCCTGAGCGTTCGGTTCTTC.